Sequencing of this T cell receptor (beta chain) was carried out in a study of memory CD4+ T cells and cytomegalovirus serostatus. General study results and limits: Of 164 reported CMV TCRbeta sequences, just over 65 were found in memory CD4+ repertoires. Suggested: most of the CMV-linked TCR signature lies in CD4+ memory cells.

The sort gate was single viable CD3+CD4+CD8-CD45RO+ cells for memory CD4+ T cells. As processed by the authors: After removing out-of-frame reads, millions of distinct TCRbeta sequences remained. TCRdb keeps only in-frame clones here, not all; method: immunoSEQ multiplex PCR. V and J calls and clone size are as listed in that table; D and trimming were resolved from the DNA. The data show around 49,000 clones, 75% to 85% seen once. A remark on this clone: What it recognizes is unknown.

Trimming removed 4 bases from V and 3 bases from J, with 13 bases in between. Germline assignment: CDR1 MNHEY and CDR2 SMNVEV (reference sequence). The CDR3 has 15 residues. Material: memory CD4+ T cells from blood. V gene TRBV27 combines with J gene TRBJ2-1; D gene ambiguous. The TCR sequence derives from an adult in good health and CMV-seronegative. CDR3 protein: CASSSYYESYNEQFF. The CDR3 DNA reads TGTGCCAGCAGTTCGTATTACGAGAGCTACAATGAGCAGTTCTTC.